Here is one T cell receptor beta chain with its context. Its antigen is not known. The CDR3 totals 13 residues. Trimming shortened V by 7 bases and J by 6 bases, and 15 bases separated the two germline ends. The sample belongs to a study of T cell responses to AZD1222 COVID-19 vaccine. Produced via immunoSEQ multiplex PCR; TCRdb's table is partial and in-frame only. The sample lists about 160,000 clones, roughly 92% occurring once. Study results and caveats: Reportedly, nearly half of unique spike TCRs recognized epitopes outside B.1.351/B.1.1.7 mutations. Donors were mostly white British, more females; clonal diversity possibly underestimated.

The chain combines TRBV12-3 or TRBV12-4 with TRBJ1-1; D is undetermined. The sequence was obtained from an adult in good health. The sequencing here drew on peripheral blood, taken on day 0 of AZD1222 vaccination. The chain's CDR3 is CASTGPSGAEAFF. Here the CDR3 DNA reads TGTGCCAGCACCGGGCCCTCTGGGGCTGAAGCTTTCTTT.